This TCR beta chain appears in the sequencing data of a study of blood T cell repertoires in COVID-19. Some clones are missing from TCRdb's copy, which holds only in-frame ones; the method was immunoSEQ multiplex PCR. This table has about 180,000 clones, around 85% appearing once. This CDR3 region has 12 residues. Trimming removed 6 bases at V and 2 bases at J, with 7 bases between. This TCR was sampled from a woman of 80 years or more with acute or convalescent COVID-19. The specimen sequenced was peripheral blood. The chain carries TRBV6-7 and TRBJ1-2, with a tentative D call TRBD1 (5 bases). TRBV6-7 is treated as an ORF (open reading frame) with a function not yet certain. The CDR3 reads CASRDRNYGYTF. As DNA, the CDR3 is TGTGCCAGCAGAGACAGAAACTATGGCTACACCTTC.